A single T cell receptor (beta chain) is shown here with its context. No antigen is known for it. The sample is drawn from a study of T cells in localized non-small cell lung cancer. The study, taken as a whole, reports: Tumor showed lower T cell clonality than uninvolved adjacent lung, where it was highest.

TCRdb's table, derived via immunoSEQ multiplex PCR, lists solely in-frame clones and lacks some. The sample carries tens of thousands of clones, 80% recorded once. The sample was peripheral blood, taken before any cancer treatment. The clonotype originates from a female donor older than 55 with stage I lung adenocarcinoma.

The CDR3 reads CASSFDLVGGDEQYF. The CDR3 DNA reads TGTGCCAGCAGCTTTGATCTGGTGGGGGGCGACGAGCAGTACTTC. The rearrangement joins TRBV5-4 to TRBJ2-7; either TRBD1 or TRBD2 may supply D (6 bases each). Between the trimmed V and J ends, which lost 2 bases and 5 bases, there was a span of 17 bases. CDR1 SGHNT and CDR2 YYREEE come from the germline V gene (reference sequence). CDR3 size: 15 residues. The whole variable domain, filled in from reference TRBV5-4 and TRBJ2-7, reads ETGVTQSPTHLIKTRGQQVTLRCSSQSGHNTVSWYQQALGQGPQFIFQYYREEENGRGNFPPRFSGLQFPNYSSELNVNALELDDSALYLCASSFDLVGGDEQYFGPGTRLTVT.